This TCR beta chain was recorded in a study of cytomegalovirus exposure and HLA in healthy donors. Study observations and caveats: Looking again later, the authors saw that most CMV-associated TCR beta chains seemed HLA-restricted. Certain indistinguishable V segments, among them TRBV6-2 and TRBV6-3, were excluded. A highly shared variant cluster was judged a likely technical artifact.

Turning to this clone: The antigen remains undetermined. An end of the junction differs from the germline gene, which may be a read error.

Per germline, CDR1 MNHEY and CDR2 SVGAGI. The CDR3 is 13 amino acids. The PCR was carried out with 60 Vbeta primers and 13 Jbeta primers. Assay: immunoSEQ multiplex PCR; the TCRdb copy retains only in-frame clones and omits some. The data contain some 180,000 clones, 81% of them singletons. The clonotype originates from a man aged 40-50 years in good health and CMV-seropositive. The chain recombines TRBV6-5 with TRBJ2-1; 7 nucleotides match TRBD2. The sample taken for sequencing was PBMCs. In DNA, the CDR3 is TGTGCCAGCAGTCAGACTAGCTACTATGAGCAGTTCTTC. Translating it yields CASSQTSYYEQFF.